This paragraph covers one T cell receptor (beta chain) sequence. This clonotype was found a few times. Its antigen has not been determined. One base away there is no much larger clone; base qualities are not given. Counted from cysteine to valine, this CDR3 has 13 amino acids. Only CDR3 DNA remains: 39 bases, in frame from the first base. The germline V gene yields MDHEN for CDR1 and SYDVKM for CDR2. Clipping removes 6 bases from V and 7 bases from J, with 8 as the unmatched junction base count. This specimen belongs to a study of T cell repertoires in cytomegalovirus infection (dated by TCRdb to about 2019). The study in broad terms: The peptide stimulations were aimed at well-studied HLA-B-restricted epitopes as well as recently identified HLA-C-restricted CMV epitopes, whose presentation resists viral immunomodulation. The HLA type of each donor mattered for the analysis, because public TCR beta signatures pointed to carriage of CMV infection along with the matching HLA type.

Sequencer: Illumina HiSeq 1500. Clones were called with MiXCR by TCRdb after fastp trimmed the public reads at Q25, and only in-frame beta chains were retained. CDR3 protein sequences are deduplicated, and each keeps its most common genes and DNA. The sample contains about a million distinct CDR3 sequences, 30% to 40% of them found a single time. The leading ten clones occupy under 15% of the sample. Here is what the overall study found, with its caveats: In both this cohort and an independent cohort of 352 donors, the cumulative frequency of public TCR beta family members distinguished carriers of CMV infection plus the relevant HLA type. In the ex vivo response, HLA-C-restricted CMV-specific TCR beta clonotypes were dominant, and in two of eight donors the single most frequent clonotype came from this HLA-C-restricted group.

This specimen's treatment or condition label, per the study, means: in vitro stimulation with specific CMV peptide epitopes to enrich CMV-specific T cells. The V and J genes are TRBV28 and TRBJ2-7, with 8 bases matching TRBD1. This material consisted of cultured CD8+ T cells from PBMCs, taken from culture after CMV antigen stimulation. The clonotype comes from a human donor in good health (CMV status not recorded). Some clones in this sample may be carry-over from other donors' samples. CDR3 region: CASRDRARREQYV. The base sequence is TGTGCCAGCAGGGACAGGGCCCGGAGGGAGCAGTACGTC.